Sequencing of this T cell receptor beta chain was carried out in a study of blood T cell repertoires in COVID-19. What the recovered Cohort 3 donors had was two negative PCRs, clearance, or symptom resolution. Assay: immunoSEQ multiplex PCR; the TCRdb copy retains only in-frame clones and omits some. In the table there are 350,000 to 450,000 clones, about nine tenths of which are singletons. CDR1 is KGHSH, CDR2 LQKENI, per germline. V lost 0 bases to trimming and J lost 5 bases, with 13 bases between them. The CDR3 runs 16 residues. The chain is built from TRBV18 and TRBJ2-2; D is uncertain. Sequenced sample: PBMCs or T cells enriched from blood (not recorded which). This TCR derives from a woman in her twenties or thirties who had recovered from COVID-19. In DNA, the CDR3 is TGTGCCAGCTCACCACCGAGGCTCGGGTATACCGGGGAGCTGTTTTTT. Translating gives CASSPPRLGYTGELFF. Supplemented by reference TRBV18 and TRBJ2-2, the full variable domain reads NAGVMQNPRHLVRRRGQEARLRCSPMKGHSHVYWYRQLPEEGLKFMVYLQKENIIDESGMPKERFSAEFPKEGPSILRIQQVVRGDSAAYFCASSPPRLGYTGELFFGEGSRLTVL.